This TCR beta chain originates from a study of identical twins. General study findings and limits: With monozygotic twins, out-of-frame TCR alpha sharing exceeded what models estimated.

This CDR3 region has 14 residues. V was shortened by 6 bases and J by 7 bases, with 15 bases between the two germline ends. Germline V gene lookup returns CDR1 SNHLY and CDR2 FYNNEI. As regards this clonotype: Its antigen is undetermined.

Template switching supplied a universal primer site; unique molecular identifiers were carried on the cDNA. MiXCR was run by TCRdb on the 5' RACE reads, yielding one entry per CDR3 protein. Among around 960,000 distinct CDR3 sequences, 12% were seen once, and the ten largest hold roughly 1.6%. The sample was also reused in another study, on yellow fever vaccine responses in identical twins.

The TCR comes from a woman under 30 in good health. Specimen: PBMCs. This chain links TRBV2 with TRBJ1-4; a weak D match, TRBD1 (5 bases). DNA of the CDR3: TGTGCCAGCAGGCCCGACAGTTTTGGTGAAAAACTGTTTTTT. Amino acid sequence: CASRPDSFGEKLFF.